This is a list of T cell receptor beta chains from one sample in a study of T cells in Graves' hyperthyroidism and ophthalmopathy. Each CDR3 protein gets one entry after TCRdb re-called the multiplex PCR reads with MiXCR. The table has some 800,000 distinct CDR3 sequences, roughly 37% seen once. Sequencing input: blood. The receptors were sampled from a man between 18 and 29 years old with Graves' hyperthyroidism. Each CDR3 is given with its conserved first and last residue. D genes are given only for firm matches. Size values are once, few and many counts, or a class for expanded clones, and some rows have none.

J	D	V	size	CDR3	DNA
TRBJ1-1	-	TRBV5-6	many	CASSTRQVNTEAFF	TGTGCCAGCAGCACCAGACAGGTGAACACTGAAGCTTTCTTT
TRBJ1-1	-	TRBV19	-	CASSRLRKGTEAFF	TGTGCCAGTAGTAGGCTCAGGAAGGGCACTGAAGCTTTCTTT
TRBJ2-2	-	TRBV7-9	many	CASSSGLTGELFF	TGTGCCAGCAGCTCCGGCCTCACCGGGGAGCTGTTTTTT
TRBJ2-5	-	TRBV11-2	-	CASSLGEGRAGETQYF	TGTGCCAGCAGCTTGGGTGAAGGGCGGGCTGGAGAGACCCAGTACTTC
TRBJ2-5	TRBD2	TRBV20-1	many	CSAGTGTSGGWMQETQYF	TGCAGTGCTGGGACCGGGACTAGCGGGGGTTGGATGCAAGAGACCCAGTACTTC
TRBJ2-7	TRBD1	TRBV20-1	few	CSARRIRDRSYEQYF	TGCAGTGCTCGCCGCATTAGGGACAGATCCTACGAGCAGTACTTC
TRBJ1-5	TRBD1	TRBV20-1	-	CSARTQTGGNQPQHF	TGCAGTGCTAGGACCCAGACAGGGGGTAATCAGCCCCAGCATTTT
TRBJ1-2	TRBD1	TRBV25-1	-	CASSDSMPGQGVYGYTF	TGTGCCAGCAGTGATTCTATGCCGGGACAGGGAGTGTATGGCTACACCTTC
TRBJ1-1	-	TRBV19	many	CASTLTGENTEAFF	TGTGCCAGTACCCTTACAGGAGAGAACACTGAAGCTTTCTTT
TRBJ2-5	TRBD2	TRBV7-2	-	CASSLWTAGGTSGSGETQYF	TGTGCCAGCAGCTTATGGACGGCGGGAGGGACTAGCGGGAGCGGAGAGACCCAGTACTTC
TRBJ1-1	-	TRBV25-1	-	CASSLTLQNTEAFF	TGTGCCAGCAGTCTGACACTACAGAACACTGAAGCTTTCTTT
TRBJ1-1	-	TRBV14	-	CASSQDGAVSFEAFF	TGTGCCAGCAGCCAAGATGGAGCAGTCAGTTTTGAAGCTTTCTTT
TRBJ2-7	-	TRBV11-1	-	CASSFGRGVYEQYF	TGTGCCAGCAGCTTTGGCAGGGGGGTCTACGAGCAGTACTTC
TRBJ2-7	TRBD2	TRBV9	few	CASSKTGGGGEQYF	TGTGCCAGCAGTAAGACGGGGGGGGGAGGCGAGCAGTACTTC
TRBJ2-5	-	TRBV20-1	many	CSAGGETQYF	TGCAGTGCTGGAGGGGAGACCCAGTACTTC
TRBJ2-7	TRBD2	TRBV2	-	CASKSGIGEQYF	TGTGCCAGCAAAAGCGGGATCGGTGAGCAGTACTTC
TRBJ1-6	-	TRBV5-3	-	CAGRTDNNSPLHF	TGTGCCGGCCGGACTGATAATAATTCACCCCTCCACTTT
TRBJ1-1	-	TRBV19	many	CASIGNTEAFF	TGTGCCAGCATCGGGAACACTGAAGCTTTCTTT
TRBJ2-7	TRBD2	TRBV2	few	CASSQAGLAGSEQYF	TGCGCCAGCAGCCAAGCGGGCCTAGCGGGAAGTGAGCAGTACTTC
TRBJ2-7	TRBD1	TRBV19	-	CASSIAGQGTYEQYF	TGTGCCAGTAGTATTGCGGGACAGGGGACCTACGAGCAGTACTTC
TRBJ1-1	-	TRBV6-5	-	CAIRLNTEAFF	TGTGCCATACGGCTCAACACTGAAGCTTTCTTT
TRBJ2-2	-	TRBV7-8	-	CASRPGPDTGELFF	TGTGCCAGCAGACCAGGGCCGGACACCGGGGAGCTGTTTTTT
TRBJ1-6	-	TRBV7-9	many	CASKLSSDSPLHF	TGTGCCAGCAAACTTTCGTCAGATTCACCCCTCCACTTT
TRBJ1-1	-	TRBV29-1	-	CSYPGKVAEAFF	TGCAGTTACCCAGGGAAAGTAGCTGAAGCTTTCTTT
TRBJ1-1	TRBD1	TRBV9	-	CASSAWTGKPNTEAFF	TGTGCCAGCAGCGCCTGGACAGGGAAACCGAACACTGAAGCTTTCTTT
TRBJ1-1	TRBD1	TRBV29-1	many	CSVAGGSRTEAFF	TGCAGCGTCGCAGGGGGTAGCCGTACTGAAGCTTTCTTT
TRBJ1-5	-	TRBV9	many	CASSVEGNSNQPQHF	TGTGCCAGCAGCGTAGAAGGGAATAGCAATCAGCCCCAGCATTTT
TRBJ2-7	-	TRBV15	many	CATSRDKDYEQYF	TGTGCCACCAGCAGAGATAAGGACTACGAGCAGTACTTC
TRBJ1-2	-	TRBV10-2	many	CASSESRVGGYTF	TGCGCCAGCAGTGAGTCAAGAGTGGGGGGCTACACCTTC